This entry lists 19 T cell receptor beta chains sequenced from one sample in a study of brain metastases from non-small cell lung cancer. Only in-frame clones appear in the TCRdb table, and some are missing; sequencing was by immunoSEQ multiplex PCR. The sample lists about 450 clones; 70% to 90% were seen once. The sample comprised tumor-adjacent normal tissue. These receptors were obtained from a donor aged 40 or over with non-small cell lung cancer.

The V and J genes are TRBV7-2 and TRBJ2-4, with unresolved D. V was pared by 2 bases and J by 6 bases, with 8 bases between. The CDR3 extends over 13 amino acids. Looked up from germline, CDR1 is SGHTA and CDR2 is FQGNSA. This CDR3 reads CASSLSSTNIQYF. The CDR3 region has the DNA TGTGCCAGCAGCTTAAGCTCAACAAACATTCAGTACTTC.

V usage is TRBV5-1 and J usage is TRBJ1-3; perhaps TRBD1 as D (5 bases). The CDR3 covers 14 residues. In germline, CDR1 is SGHRS, CDR2 YFSETQ. Trimming left V 0 bases short and J 6 bases short, with 10 bases between. CDR3 residues: CASSLDARENTIYF. The CDR3 DNA reads TGCGCCAGCAGCTTGGATGCCAGGGAAAACACCATATATTTT.

The rearrangement links TRBV9 to TRBJ1-1; unclear D gene. The CDR3 length is 15 residues. The V and J ends lost 4 bases and 5 bases respectively, with 18 bases between them. The V gene's germline CDR1 is SGDLS and CDR2 YYNGEE. The CDR3 DNA reads TGTGCCAGCAGCCCCCCCTCCTACTTGGAGACTGAAGCTTTCTTT. Amino acids: CASSPPSYLETEAFF.

The CDR3 sequence: CASSLSSREDGYTF. The CDR3 region has the DNA TGTGCCAGCAGCTTGTCATCTAGGGAAGATGGCTACACCTTC. The chain uses TRBV7-2 and TRBJ1-2; D gene ambiguous. CDR1 and CDR2 (germline): SGHTA, FQGNSA. Trimming took off 3 bases at V and 6 bases at J, with 14 bases between the two ends. This CDR3 is 14 amino acids long.

The chain uses TRBV7-2 and TRBJ1-2, with a weak D call TRBD1 (6 bases). CDR1 is SGHTA and CDR2 is FQGNSA in the germline V gene. The ends were cut back, 0 bases at V and 7 bases at J, with 12 bases in the middle. The CDR3 is made up of 14 amino acids. The CDR3 protein is CASSLAVRGAGYTF. The CDR3, as DNA: TGTGCCAGCAGCTTAGCGGTACGGGGGGCTGGCTACACCTTC. The full variable domain, with the rest looked up from reference TRBV7-2 and TRBJ1-2, is GAGVSQSPSNKVTEKGKDVELRCDPISGHTALYWYRQSLGQGLEFLIYFQGNSAPDKSGLPSDRFSAERTGGSVSTLTIQRTQQEDSAVYLCASSLAVRGAGYTFGSGTRLTVV.

The chain carries TRBV10-3 and TRBJ1-4; D possibly corresponds to TRBD1 (5 bases). With 7 bases removed from V and 4 bases from J, the gap between germline ends came to 16 bases. CDR3 length equals 15 residues. CDR1 ENHRY and CDR2 SYGVKD come from the germline V gene. CDR3 protein: CAITEGRVNNEKLFF. CDR3 DNA: TGTGCCATCACTGAAGGCAGGGTTAATAATGAAAAACTGTTTTTT.

This sequence joins TRBV6-4 and TRBJ2-1; 8 bases are a match to TRBD2. J was trimmed by 4 bases and V by 4 bases; bases with no gene match: 6. CDR1 is MRHNA, CDR2 SNTAGT, per germline. CDR3 length: 15 amino acids. The CDR3 spells CASSVRAGDYNEQFF. The CDR3 DNA reads TGTGCCAGCAGTGTAAGAGCGGGGGATTACAATGAGCAGTTCTTC.

The chain carries TRBV28 and TRBJ2-7; no firm D call. Per germline, CDR1 MDHEN and CDR2 SYDVKM. The ends were cut back, 7 bases at V and 0 bases at J, with 19 bases in the middle. The CDR3 totals 16 residues. The CDR3 coding sequence is TGTGCCAGCAACCAACCTGGAGAGACCAGCTCCTACGAGCAGTACTTC. This gives the protein CASNQPGETSSYEQYF. Drawing the rest from reference TRBV28 and TRBJ2-7, the complete variable domain is DVKVTQSSRYLVKRTGEKVFLECVQDMDHENMFWYRQDPGLGLRLIYFSYDVKMKEKGDIPEGYSVSREKKERFSLILESASTNQTSMYLCASNQPGETSSYEQYFGPGTRLTVT.

This sequence joins TRBV18 and TRBJ2-5; no clear D. V was shortened by 5 bases and J by 2 bases, with 9 bases between the two germline ends. The germline CDR1 and CDR2 sequences are KGHSH and LQKENI. The CDR3 consists of 13 residues. This chain's CDR3 is CASSFGQQETQYF. The CDR3 bases are TGTGCCAGCTCATTTGGGCAGCAAGAGACCCAGTACTTC.

This rearrangement joins TRBV19 to TRBJ1-5; the D is unclear. CDR3 length: 15 amino acids. V was clipped by 3 bases and J by 0 bases, with 9 bases between them. The germline V gene has CDR1 LNHDA and CDR2 SQIVND (reference sequence). CDR3 region: CASSMKGISNQPQHF. CDR3 DNA sequence: TGTGCCAGTAGTATGAAAGGGATTAGCAATCAGCCCCAGCATTTT.

The V gene is TRBV19, the J gene TRBJ2-2; unclear D gene. The germline V gene encodes CDR1 LNHDA and CDR2 SQIVND (reference sequence). Trimming removed 4 bases from V and 0 bases from J, with 12 bases in between. This CDR3 is 16 amino acids long. The CDR3 nucleotides read TGTGCCAGTAGTACCTGGACGCCTACGAACACCGGGGAGCTGTTTTTT. It codes for CASSTWTPTNTGELFF.

The gene calls are TRBV2 and TRBJ2-4, with TRBD2 identical over 9 bases. CDR1 and CDR2 from the germline V gene are SNHLY and FYNNEI. The CDR3 is 15 residues long. Unmatched junction bases numbered 12, after V lost 6 bases and J lost 9 bases. CDR3 coding DNA: TGTGCCAGCAGACCCGGGACTAGCCCGTCGGCCATTCAGTACTTC. This codes for CASRPGTSPSAIQYF.

The gene calls are TRBV7-9 and TRBJ2-1; 10 bases align to TRBD2. The V gene's germline CDR1 is SEHNR and CDR2 FQNEAQ (reference sequence). The trim removed 3 bases at V and 5 bases at J, leaving 13 bases unmatched. The CDR3 extends over 18 amino acids. The CDR3 DNA reads as TGTGCCAGCAGCTTTCGGCTAGCGGGGGAAAATCGAAACAATGAGCAGTTCTTC. Protein product: CASSFRLAGENRNNEQFF.

The chain couples TRBV19 to TRBJ1-5, with D possibly matching TRBD1 (5 bases). CDR3 length: 15 residues. Between the trimmed V and J ends, which lost 5 bases and 2 bases, there was a span of 13 bases. The germline V gene encodes CDR1 LNHDA and CDR2 SQIVND (reference sequence). This CDR3 is CASSARAGGNQPQHF. DNA of the CDR3: TGTGCCAGTAGTGCCCGGGCGGGGGGCAATCAGCCCCAGCATTTT. The full variable domain, completed using reference TRBV19 and TRBJ1-5, is DGGITQSPKYLFRKEGQNVTLSCEQNLNHDAMYWYRQDPGQGLRLIYYSQIVNDFQKGDIAEGYSVSREKKESFPLTVTSAQKNPTAFYLCASSARAGGNQPQHFGDGTRLSIL.

Notes on this clone: The junction differs from germline at one of its ends, possibly a read error. The V and J genes are TRBV7-2 and TRBJ2-2; D not certain. Germline V gives CDR1 SGHTA, CDR2 FQGNSA. The CDR3 consists of 15 residues. The CDR3 bases are TGTGCCAGCAGCCCACAAGGAATCCTCACCTGGGAGCTGTTTTTT. It specifies CASSPQGILTWELFF. The whole variable domain, filled in from reference TRBV7-2 and TRBJ2-2, reads GAGVSQSPSNKVTEKGKDVELRCDPISGHTALYWYRQSLGQGLEFLIYFQGNSAPDKSGLPSDRFSAERTGGSVSTLTIQRTQQEDSAVYLCASSPQGILTWELFFGEGSRLTVL.

The J gene is TRBJ2-7, the V gene TRBV2; 8 bases align to TRBD1. The length of the CDR3 is 14 residues. Germline V CDR1 and CDR2: SNHLY, FYNNEI. V lost 3 bases to trimming and J lost 2 bases; unmatched junction nucleotides: 3. CDR3 in amino acids: CASSDSGGPYEQYF. The CDR3 DNA reads as TGTGCCAGCAGTGATTCAGGGGGCCCCTACGAGCAGTACTTC.

The chain joins TRBV7-2 to TRBJ1-2, with a weak D call TRBD1 (6 bases). The CDR3 runs to 15 residues. The germline V gene encodes CDR1 SGHTA and CDR2 FQGNSA. V was trimmed by 1 base and J by 4 bases, leaving 13 bases between them. The CDR3 spells CASSLVLRGGYGYTF. The CDR3 nucleotides are TGTGCCAGCAGCTTAGTGCTCAGGGGTGGCTATGGCTACACCTTC.

V is TRBV5-6 and J is TRBJ2-5, with D perhaps TRBD1 or TRBD2 (5 bases each). Germline-derived CDR1 and CDR2 are SGHDT and YYEEEE. The CDR3 covers 17 residues. The V end was cut by 3 bases, the J end by 5 bases, with 23 bases between. Here the CDR3 DNA reads TGTGCCAGCAGCTCGGGGTTTTGGTCAGGGAGTTGGGAGACCCAGTACTTC. It specifies CASSSGFWSGSWETQYF.

The V call is TRBV4-3, the J call TRBJ2-3; TRBD2 might be the D (6 bases). This CDR3 has 15 amino acids. The V and J ends lost 4 bases and 5 bases respectively, with 16 bases between them. Germline loops: CDR1 LGHNA, CDR2 YSLEER. The CDR3 sequence is CASSLQDNGGDTQYF. The DNA of the CDR3 is TGCGCCAGCAGCCTACAAGACAACGGGGGAGATACGCAGTATTTT.